This TCR beta chain was captured in a study of blood T cell repertoires in COVID-19. In the original workflow: The authors estimated nucleated cell counts from reference gene primer amplification. Sequenced by immunoSEQ multiplex PCR; TCRdb stores in-frame clones only, minus some. Clone size and V and J calls were adopted from that table, with D and trimming inferred from the DNA. The sample holds about 210,000 clones; 84% are singletons and the top ten take 7.8%. J lost 8 bases, V lost 4 bases, and 9 bases had no gene match. This CDR3 spans 16 amino acids. From germline, CDR1 is SGHRS and CDR2 YFSETQ.

Specimen: peripheral blood. The sequence came from a woman aged 80 or over with COVID-19, enrolled during active disease. This chain links TRBV5-1 with TRBJ2-1; 13 nucleotides agree with TRBD2. This CDR3 is CASSPLGTSGVDEQFF. Here the CDR3 DNA reads TGCGCCAGCAGCCCCTTAGGGACTAGCGGGGTTGATGAGCAGTTCTTC.